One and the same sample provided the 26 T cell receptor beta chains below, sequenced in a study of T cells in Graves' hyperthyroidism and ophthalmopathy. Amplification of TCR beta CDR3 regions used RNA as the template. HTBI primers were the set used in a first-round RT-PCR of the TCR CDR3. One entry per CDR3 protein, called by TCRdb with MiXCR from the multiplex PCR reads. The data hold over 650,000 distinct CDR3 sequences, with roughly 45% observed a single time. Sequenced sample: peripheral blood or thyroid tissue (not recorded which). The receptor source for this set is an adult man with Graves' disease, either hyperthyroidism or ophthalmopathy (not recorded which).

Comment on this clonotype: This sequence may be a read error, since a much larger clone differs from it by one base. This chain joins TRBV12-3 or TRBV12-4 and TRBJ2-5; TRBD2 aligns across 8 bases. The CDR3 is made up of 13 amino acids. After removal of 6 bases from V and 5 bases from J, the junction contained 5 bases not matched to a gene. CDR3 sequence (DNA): TGTGCCAGCAGATTGCGGGAGGCGGAGACCCAGTACTTC. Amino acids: CASRLREAETQYF.

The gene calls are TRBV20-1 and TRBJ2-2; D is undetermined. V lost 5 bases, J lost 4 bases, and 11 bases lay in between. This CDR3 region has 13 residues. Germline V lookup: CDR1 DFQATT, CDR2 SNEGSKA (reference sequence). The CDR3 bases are TGCAGTGCTGCCAAGACGGTCACCGGGGAGCTGTTTTTT. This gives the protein CSAAKTVTGELFF.

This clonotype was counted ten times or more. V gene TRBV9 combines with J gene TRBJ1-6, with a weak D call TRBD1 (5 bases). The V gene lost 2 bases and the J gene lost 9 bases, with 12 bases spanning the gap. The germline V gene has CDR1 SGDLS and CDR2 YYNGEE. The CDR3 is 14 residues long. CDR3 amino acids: CASSVGGLGSPLHF. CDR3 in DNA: TGTGCCAGCAGCGTTGGGGGTTTAGGTTCACCCCTCCACTTT.

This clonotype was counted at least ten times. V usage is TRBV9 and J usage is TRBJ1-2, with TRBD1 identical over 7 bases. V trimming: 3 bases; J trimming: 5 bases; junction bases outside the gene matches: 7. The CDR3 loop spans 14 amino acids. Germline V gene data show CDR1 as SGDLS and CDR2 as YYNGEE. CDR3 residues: CASSATGSWYGYTF. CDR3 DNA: TGTGCCAGCAGCGCGACAGGGTCTTGGTATGGCTACACCTTC.

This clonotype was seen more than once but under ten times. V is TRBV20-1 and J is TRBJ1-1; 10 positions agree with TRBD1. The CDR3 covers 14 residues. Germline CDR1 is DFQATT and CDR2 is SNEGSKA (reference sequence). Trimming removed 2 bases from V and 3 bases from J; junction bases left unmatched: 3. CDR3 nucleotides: TGCAGTGCTAGATGGGACAGGGGATACACTGAAGCTTTCTTT. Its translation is CSARWDRGYTEAFF.

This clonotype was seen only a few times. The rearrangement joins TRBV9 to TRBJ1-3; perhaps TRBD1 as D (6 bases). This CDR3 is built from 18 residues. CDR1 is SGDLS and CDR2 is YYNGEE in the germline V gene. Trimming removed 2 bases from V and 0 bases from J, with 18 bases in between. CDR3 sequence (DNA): TGTGCCAGCAGCGTCGAGGGGGGTGGCCGACTCTCTGGAAACACCATATATTTT. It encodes CASSVEGGGRLSGNTIYF. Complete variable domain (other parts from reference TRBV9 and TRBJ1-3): DSGVTQTPKHLITATGQRVTLRCSPRSGDLSVYWYQQSLDQGLQFLIQYYNGEERAKGNILERFSAQQFPDLHSELNLSSLELGDSALYFCASSVEGGGRLSGNTIYFGEGSWLTVV.

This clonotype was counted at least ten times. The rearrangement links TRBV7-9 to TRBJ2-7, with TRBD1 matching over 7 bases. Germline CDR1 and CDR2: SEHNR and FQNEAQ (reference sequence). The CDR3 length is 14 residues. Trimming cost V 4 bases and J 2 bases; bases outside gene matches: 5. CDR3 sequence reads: CASSSPDRAYEQYF. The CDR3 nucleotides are TGTGCCAGCAGCTCTCCTGACAGGGCCTACGAGCAGTACTTC.

The CDR3 nucleotides are TGCAGTGCTAGGGACAGAACGTCTAATGAAAAACTGTTTTTT. Its protein is CSARDRTSNEKLFF. The chain is built from TRBV20-1 and TRBJ1-4; D might be TRBD1 (6 bases). Germline CDR1 reads DFQATT; CDR2 reads SNEGSKA (reference sequence). Trimming took off 3 bases at V and 3 bases at J, with 11 bases between the two ends. The CDR3 is 14 amino acids.

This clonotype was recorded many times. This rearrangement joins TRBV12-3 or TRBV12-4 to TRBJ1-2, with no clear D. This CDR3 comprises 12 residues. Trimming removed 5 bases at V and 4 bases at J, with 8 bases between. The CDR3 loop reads CASSPLPYGYTF. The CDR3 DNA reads TGTGCCAGCAGTCCACTTCCCTATGGCTACACCTTC.

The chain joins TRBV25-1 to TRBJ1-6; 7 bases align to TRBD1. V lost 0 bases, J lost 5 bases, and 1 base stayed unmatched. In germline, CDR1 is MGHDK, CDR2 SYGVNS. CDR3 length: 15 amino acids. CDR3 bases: TGTGCCAGCAGTGAATATGGACAGGATAATTCACCCCTCCACTTT. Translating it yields CASSEYGQDNSPLHF.

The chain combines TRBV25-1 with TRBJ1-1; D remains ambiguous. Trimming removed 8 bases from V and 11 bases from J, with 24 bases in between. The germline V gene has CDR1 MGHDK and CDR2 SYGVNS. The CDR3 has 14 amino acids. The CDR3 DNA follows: TGTGCCAGCGTTGCTCCTCGGGATTACGGTTGGGCTTTCTTT. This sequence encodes CASVAPRDYGWAFF.

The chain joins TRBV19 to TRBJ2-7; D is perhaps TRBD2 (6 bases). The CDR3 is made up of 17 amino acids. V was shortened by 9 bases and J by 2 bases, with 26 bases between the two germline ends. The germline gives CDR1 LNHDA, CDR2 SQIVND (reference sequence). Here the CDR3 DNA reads TGTGCCAGCAGCCGAGGAGAGGTCGGGACTTTCCCCTACGAGCAGTACTTC. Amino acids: CASSRGEVGTFPYEQYF.

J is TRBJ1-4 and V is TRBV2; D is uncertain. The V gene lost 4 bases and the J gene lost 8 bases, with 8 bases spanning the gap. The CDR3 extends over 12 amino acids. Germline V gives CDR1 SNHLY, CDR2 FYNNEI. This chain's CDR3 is CASSVFGEKLFF. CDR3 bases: TGTGCCAGCAGTGTCTTTGGGGAAAAACTGTTTTTT.

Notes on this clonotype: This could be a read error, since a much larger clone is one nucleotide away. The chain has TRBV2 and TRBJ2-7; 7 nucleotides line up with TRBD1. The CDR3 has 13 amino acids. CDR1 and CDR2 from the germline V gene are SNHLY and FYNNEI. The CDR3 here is CASREDRDYEQYF. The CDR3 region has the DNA TGTGCCAGCAGGGAAGACAGGGACTACGAGCAGTACTTC.

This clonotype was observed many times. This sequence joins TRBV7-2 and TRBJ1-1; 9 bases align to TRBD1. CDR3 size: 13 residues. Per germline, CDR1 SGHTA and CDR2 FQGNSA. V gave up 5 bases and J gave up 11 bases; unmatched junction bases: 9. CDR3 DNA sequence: TGTGCCAGCAGCAGCCGGGACAGGGATTTTGCTTTCTTT. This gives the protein CASSSRDRDFAFF.

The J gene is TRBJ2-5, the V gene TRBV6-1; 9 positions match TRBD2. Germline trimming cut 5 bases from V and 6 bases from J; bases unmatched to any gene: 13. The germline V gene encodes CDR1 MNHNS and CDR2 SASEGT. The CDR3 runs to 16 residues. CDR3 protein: CASSQPAGGSLKTQYF. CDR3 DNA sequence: TGTGCCAGCAGTCAGCCAGCGGGGGGTTCTTTGAAGACCCAGTACTTC.

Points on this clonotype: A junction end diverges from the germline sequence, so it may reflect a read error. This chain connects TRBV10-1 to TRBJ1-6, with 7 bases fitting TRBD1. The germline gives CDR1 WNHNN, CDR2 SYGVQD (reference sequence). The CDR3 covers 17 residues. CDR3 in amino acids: CASSYFGGTDYNSPLHF. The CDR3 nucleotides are TGTGCCAGCAGTTACTTCGGGGGGACAGACTATAATTCACCCCTCCACTTT.

CDR3 sequence reads: CATSELTSGADTQYF. The CDR3 bases are TGTGCCACCAGTGAATTGACTAGCGGGGCAGATACGCAGTATTTT. This chain joins TRBV24-1 and TRBJ2-3, with 11 bases that match TRBD2. The V segment lost 4 bases and the J segment 4 bases; nucleotides outside the gene matches: 3. Germline assignment: CDR1 KGHDR and CDR2 SFDVKD. The CDR3 length is 15 residues.

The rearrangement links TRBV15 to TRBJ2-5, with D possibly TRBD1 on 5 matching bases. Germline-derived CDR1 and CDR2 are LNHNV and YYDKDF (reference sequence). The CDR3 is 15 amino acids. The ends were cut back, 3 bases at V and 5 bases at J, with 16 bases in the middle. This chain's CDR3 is CATSSEGGRAETQYF. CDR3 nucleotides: TGTGCCACCAGCAGTGAAGGCGGCAGGGCTGAGACCCAGTACTTC.

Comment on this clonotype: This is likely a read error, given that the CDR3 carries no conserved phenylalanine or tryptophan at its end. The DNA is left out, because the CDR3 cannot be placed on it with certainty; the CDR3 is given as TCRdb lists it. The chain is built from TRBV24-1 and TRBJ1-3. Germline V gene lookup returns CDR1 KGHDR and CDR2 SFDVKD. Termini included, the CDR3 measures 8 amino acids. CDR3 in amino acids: CATSDTNT.

CDR3 in DNA: TGTGCCAGCAGCTTAGGCGACAGCATAGCCAAAAACATTCAGTACTTC. This codes for CASSLGDSIAKNIQYF. This sequence joins TRBV7-2 and TRBJ2-4; the D gene is possibly TRBD1 (5 bases). The germline V gene encodes CDR1 SGHTA and CDR2 FQGNSA. V was pared by 1 base and J by 0 bases, with 10 bases between. The CDR3 runs 16 residues.

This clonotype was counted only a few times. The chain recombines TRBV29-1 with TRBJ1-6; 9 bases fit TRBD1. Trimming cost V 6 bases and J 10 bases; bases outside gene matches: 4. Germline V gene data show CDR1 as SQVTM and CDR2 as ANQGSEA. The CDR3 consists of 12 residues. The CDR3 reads CSVGTGQSPLHF. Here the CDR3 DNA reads TGCAGCGTCGGGACAGGGCAATCACCCCTCCACTTT.

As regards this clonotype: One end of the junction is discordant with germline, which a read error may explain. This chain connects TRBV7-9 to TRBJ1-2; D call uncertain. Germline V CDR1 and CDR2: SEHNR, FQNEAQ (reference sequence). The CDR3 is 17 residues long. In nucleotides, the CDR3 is TGCGCCAGCAGCCAAGTAGAGACAATGGCTACTAACTATGGCTACACCTTC. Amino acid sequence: CASSQVETMATNYGYTF.

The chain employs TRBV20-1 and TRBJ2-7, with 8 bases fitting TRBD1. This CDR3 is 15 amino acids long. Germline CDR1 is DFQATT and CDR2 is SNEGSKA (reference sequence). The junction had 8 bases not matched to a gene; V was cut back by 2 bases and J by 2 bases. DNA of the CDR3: TGCAGTGCTAGACGTATGACAGGGGTAACCTACGAGCAGTACTTC. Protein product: CSARRMTGVTYEQYF.

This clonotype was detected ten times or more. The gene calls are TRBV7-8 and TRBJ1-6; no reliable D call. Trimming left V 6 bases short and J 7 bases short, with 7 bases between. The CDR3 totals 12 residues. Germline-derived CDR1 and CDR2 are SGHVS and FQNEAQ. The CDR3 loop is CASSPPNSPLHF. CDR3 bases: TGTGCCAGCAGTCCTCCCAATTCACCCCTCCACTTT.

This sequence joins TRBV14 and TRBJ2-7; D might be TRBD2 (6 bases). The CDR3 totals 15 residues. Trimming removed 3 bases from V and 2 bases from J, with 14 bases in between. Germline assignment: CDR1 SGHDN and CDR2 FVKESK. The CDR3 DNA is TGTGCCAGCAGCCATACGGCGGGAAGCCCCTACGAGCAGTACTTC. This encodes CASSHTAGSPYEQYF.